These T cell receptor beta chains were read from a single sample in a study of shared clonotypes between healthy human individuals. TCRdb's table, derived via immunoSEQ multiplex PCR, lists solely in-frame clones and lacks some. Of some 300,000 clones in the sample, around 79% are singletons; the top ten hold 8% to 13%. Sequences were obtained from memory CD4+ T cells sorted from blood. Source of these receptors: a man in his thirties or forties in good health. CDR3s include the opening cysteine and the closing phenylalanine or tryptophan. The D gene is left open where the match is weak. Clone size appears in some rows only: once, few, many, or a class for an expanded clone.

size,V,J,D,CDR3,DNA
.,TRBV18,TRBJ1-1,.,CASDPLEGGAFF,TGTGCCAGCGACCCGCTGGAGGGCGGAGCTTTCTTT
.,TRBV5-8,TRBJ2-5,.,CASSLVRNQETQYF,TGTGCCAGCAGCTTGGTCCGGAACCAAGAGACCCAGTACTTC
.,TRBV2,TRBJ2-7,TRBD2,CASSEPGTSNSEQYF,TGTGCCAGCAGTGAACCCGGGACTAGCAATTCCGAGCAGTACTTC
.,TRBV6-1,TRBJ2-7,.,CASSERGYEQYF,TGTGCCAGCAGTGAAAGGGGCTACGAGCAGTACTTC
.,TRBV5-1,TRBJ2-1,TRBD2,CASSPGTSGRNEQFF,TGCGCCAGCAGCCCCGGGACTAGCGGGAGAAATGAGCAGTTCTTC
many,TRBV5-4,TRBJ2-2,.,CASSLGQDTGELFF,TGTGCCAGCAGCTTGGGCCAGGATACCGGGGAGCTGTTTTTT
once,TRBV7-3,TRBJ2-1,TRBD2,CASSFGGSRYNEQFF,TGTGCCAGCAGCTTTGGCGGGAGCCGGTACAATGAGCAGTTCTTC
few,TRBV5-1,TRBJ1-4,.,CASSQDEGTNEKLFF,TGCGCCAGCAGCCAAGATGAGGGCACTAATGAAAAACTGTTTTTT
.,TRBV9,TRBJ2-1,.,CASNLDPSSYNEQFF,TGTGCCAGCAACCTGGACCCGAGCTCCTACAATGAGCAGTTCTTC
.,TRBV18,TRBJ2-3,.,CASSPSGDTQYF,TGTGCCAGCTCACCATCGGGAGATACGCAGTATTTT
.,TRBV2,TRBJ1-5,.,CASSSRTDNQPQHF,TGTGCCAGCAGTTCAAGGACAGACAATCAGCCCCAGCATTTT
.,TRBV4-2,TRBJ2-7,TRBD2,CASSQDETSGAYEQYF,TGTGCCAGCAGCCAAGATGAGACTAGCGGAGCCTACGAGCAGTACTTC
few,TRBV7-8,TRBJ2-3,TRBD1,CASSPSGTGGISGAQYF,TGTGCCAGCAGCCCTAGCGGCACAGGGGGCATAAGCGGGGCGCAGTATTTT
.,TRBV28,TRBJ1-1,.,CAIKGGGENTEAFF,TGTGCCATCAAGGGTGGGGGAGAGAACACTGAAGCTTTCTTT
many,TRBV7-6,TRBJ2-5,TRBD1,CASSLGPGTGGGETQYF,TGTGCCAGCAGCTTAGGCCCCGGGACAGGGGGCGGGGAGACCCAGTACTTC
.,TRBV6-1,TRBJ2-1,TRBD2,CASSELAGSYNEQFF,TGTGCCAGCAGTGAACTAGCGGGCTCCTACAATGAGCAGTTCTTC
.,TRBV5-5,TRBJ2-7,.,CASSWAELGEQYF,TGTGCCAGCAGCTGGGCGGAGTTGGGGGAGCAGTACTTC
.,TRBV29-1,TRBJ1-1,.,CSVGGAANTEAFF,TGCAGCGTTGGAGGGGCCGCGAACACTGAAGCTTTCTTT
once,TRBV27,TRBJ2-7,.,CASSLTIQGSYEQYF,TGTGCCAGCAGTCTCACAATACAGGGTTCCTACGAGCAGTACTTC
.,TRBV19,TRBJ2-7,.,CASSPTASVNSYEQYF,TGTGCCAGTAGTCCAACAGCTAGCGTTAACTCCTACGAGCAGTACTTC
.,TRBV28,TRBJ1-5,.,CASRDLRDQPQHF,TGTGCCAGCAGGGACCTCAGAGATCAGCCCCAGCATTTT
.,TRBV6-5,TRBJ1-5,TRBD1,CASSRTGDDQPQHF,TGTGCCAGCAGCCGGACAGGGGATGATCAGCCCCAGCATTTT
.,TRBV19,TRBJ1-2,.,CASSTGIGYTF,TGTGCCAGTAGTACCGGGATTGGCTACACCTTC
.,TRBV5-1,TRBJ1-4,.,CASSRADNEKLFF,TGCGCCAGCAGCCGGGCCGATAATGAAAAACTGTTTTTT
medium-sized,TRBV30,TRBJ2-6,TRBD1,CAWSVRTGGSGANVLTF,TGTGCCTGGAGTGTACGGACAGGGGGCTCTGGGGCCAACGTCCTGACTTTC
.,TRBV6-5,TRBJ2-1,.,CASSQRGTKFF,TGTGCCAGCAGTCAGAGGGGTACGAAGTTCTTC
.,TRBV28,TRBJ1-2,TRBD1,CASLRDRVVLGGYTF,TGTGCCAGCCTCCGGGACAGGGTTGTTTTGGGTGGCTACACCTTC
.,TRBV19,TRBJ2-2,TRBD2,CASSPDGGAGGTGELFF,TGTGCCAGTAGTCCAGATGGGGGAGCGGGAGGCACCGGGGAGCTGTTTTTT
.,TRBV7-2,TRBJ1-1,.,CASSPYGHTEAFF,TGTGCCAGCAGCCCCTATGGACACACTGAAGCTTTCTTT
.,TRBV11-2,TRBJ1-4,.,CASSVHTTLNEKLFF,TGTGCCAGCAGCGTTCACACCACCCTTAATGAAAAACTGTTTTTT
.,TRBV7-2,TRBJ2-1,.,CASSYGQTYNEQFF,TGTGCCAGCAGCTACGGACAGACCTACAATGAGCAGTTCTTC
.,TRBV9,TRBJ2-7,TRBD2,CASSSRTSGGLYEQYF,TGTGCCAGCAGCTCCAGGACTAGCGGGGGACTCTACGAGCAGTACTTC
.,TRBV5-1,TRBJ2-5,TRBD1,CASSYTGQGETQYF,TGCGCCAGCAGCTATACGGGACAGGGCGAGACCCAGTACTTC
.,TRBV7-9,TRBJ1-1,.,CASSPAGDTEAFF,TGTGCCAGCAGCCCGGCCGGGGACACTGAAGCTTTCTTT
.,TRBV11-2,TRBJ2-5,.,CASSLGPGPEGTQYF,TGTGCCAGCAGCTTAGGGCCGGGCCCCGAGGGGACCCAGTACTTC
once,TRBV5-5,TRBJ2-7,.,CASSLARRIGISYEQYF,TGTGCCAGCAGCTTGGCCCGGAGGATAGGGATCTCCTACGAGCAGTACTTC
.,TRBV10-2,TRBJ2-1,.,CAIVSRERNEQFF,TGCGCCATCGTTTCTCGCGAACGTAATGAGCAGTTCTTC